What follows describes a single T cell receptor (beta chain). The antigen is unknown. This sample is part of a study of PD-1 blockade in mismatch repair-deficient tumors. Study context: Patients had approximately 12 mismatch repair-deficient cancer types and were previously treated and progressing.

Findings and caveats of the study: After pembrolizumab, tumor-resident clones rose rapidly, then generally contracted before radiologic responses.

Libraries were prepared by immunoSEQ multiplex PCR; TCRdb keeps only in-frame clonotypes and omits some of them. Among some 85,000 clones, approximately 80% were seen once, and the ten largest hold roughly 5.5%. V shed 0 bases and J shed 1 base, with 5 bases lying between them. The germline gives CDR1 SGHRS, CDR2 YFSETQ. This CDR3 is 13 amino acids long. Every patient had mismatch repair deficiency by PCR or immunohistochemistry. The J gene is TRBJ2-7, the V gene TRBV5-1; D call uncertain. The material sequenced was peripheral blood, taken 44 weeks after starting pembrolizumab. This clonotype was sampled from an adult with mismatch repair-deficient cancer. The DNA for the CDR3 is TGCGCCAGCAGCTTGGCGGGTTCCTACGAGCAGTACTTC. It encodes CASSLAGSYEQYF.